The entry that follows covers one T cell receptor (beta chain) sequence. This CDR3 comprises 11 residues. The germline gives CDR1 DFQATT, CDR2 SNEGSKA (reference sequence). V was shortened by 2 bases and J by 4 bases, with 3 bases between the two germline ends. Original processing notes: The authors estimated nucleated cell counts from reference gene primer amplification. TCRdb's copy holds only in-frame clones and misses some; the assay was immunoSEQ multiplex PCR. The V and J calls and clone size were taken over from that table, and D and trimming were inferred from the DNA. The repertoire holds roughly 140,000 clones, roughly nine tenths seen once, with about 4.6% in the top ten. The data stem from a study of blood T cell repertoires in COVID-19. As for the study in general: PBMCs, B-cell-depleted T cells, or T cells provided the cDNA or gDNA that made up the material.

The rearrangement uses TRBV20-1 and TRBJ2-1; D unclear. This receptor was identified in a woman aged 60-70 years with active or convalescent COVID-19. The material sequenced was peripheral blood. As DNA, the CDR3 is TGCAGTGCTAGACCATACAATGAGCAGTTCTTC. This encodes CSARPYNEQFF.